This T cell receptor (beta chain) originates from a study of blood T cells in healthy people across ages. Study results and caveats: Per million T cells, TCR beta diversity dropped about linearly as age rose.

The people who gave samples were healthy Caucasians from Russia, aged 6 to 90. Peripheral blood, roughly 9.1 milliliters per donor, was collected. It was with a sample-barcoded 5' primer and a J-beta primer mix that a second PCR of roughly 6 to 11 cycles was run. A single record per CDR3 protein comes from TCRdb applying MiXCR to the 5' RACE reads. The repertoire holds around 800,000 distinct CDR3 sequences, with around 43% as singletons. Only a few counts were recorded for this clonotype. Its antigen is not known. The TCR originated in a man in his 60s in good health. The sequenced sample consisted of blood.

CDR3 DNA sequence: TGCGCCAGCAGCCAAGACGGAACAGCCCCTAACTATGGCTACACCTTC. It translates to CASSQDGTAPNYGYTF. This chain joins TRBV4-3 and TRBJ1-2; no clear D. The CDR3 is made up of 16 amino acids. The germline V gene encodes CDR1 LGHNA and CDR2 YSLEER. V was clipped by 0 bases and J by 0 bases, with 11 bases between them.